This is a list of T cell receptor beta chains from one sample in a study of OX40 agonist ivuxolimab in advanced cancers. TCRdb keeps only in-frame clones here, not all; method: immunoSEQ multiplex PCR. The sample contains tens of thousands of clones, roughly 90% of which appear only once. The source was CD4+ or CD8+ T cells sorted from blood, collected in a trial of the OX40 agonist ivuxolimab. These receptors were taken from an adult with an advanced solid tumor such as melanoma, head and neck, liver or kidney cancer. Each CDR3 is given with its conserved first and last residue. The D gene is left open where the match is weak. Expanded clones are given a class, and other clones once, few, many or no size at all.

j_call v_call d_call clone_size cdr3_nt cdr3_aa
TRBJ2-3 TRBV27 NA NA TGTGCCAGCAGCATCCGATTGCTGGGGCCACAAGATACGCAGTATTTT CASSIRLLGPQDTQYF
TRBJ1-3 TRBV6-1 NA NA TGTGCCCTGACGCCGGCGATGGGAAACACCATATATTTT CALTPAMGNTIYF
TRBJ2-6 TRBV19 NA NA TGTGCCAGTAAAAAGGGTTCTGGGGCCAACGTCCTGACTTTC CASKKGSGANVLTF
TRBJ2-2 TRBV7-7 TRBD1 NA TGTGCTAGCAGCTTAGCACCACAGGGGGCGGGAACCGGGGAGCTGTTTTTT CASSLAPQGAGTGELFF
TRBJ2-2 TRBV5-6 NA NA TGTGCCAGCAGCTTACAAGGAACGAACACCGGGGAGCTGTTTTTT CASSLQGTNTGELFF
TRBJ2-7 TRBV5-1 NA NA TGCGCCAGCAGCTTAGGTCAGGGAAGTGTCTACGAGCAGTACTTC CASSLGQGSVYEQYF
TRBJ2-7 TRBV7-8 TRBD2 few TGTGCCAGCAACCAATGGACTAGCGGGAGTGAGGAGCAGTACTTC CASNQWTSGSEEQYF
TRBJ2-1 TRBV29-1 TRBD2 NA TGCAGCGTTGTTCCTAGCGGGAGGTCGAGCTCCTACAATGAGCAGTTCTTC CSVVPSGRSSSYNEQFF
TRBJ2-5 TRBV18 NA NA TGTGCCAGCTCCCCGGCGGGGCAAGAGACCCAGTACTTC CASSPAGQETQYF
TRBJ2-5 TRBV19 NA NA TGTGCCAGTAGTCCATTCGGGGGAGTAACAGAGACCCAGTACTTC CASSPFGGVTETQYF
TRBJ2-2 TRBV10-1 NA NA TGCGCCAGCAGTGATGTAGGAGGGGGGACCGGGGAGCTGTTTTTT CASSDVGGGTGELFF
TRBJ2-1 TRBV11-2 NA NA TGTGCCAGCAGCTTAAGCGGTTCGTCCTACAATGAGCAGTTCTTC CASSLSGSSYNEQFF
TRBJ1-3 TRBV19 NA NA TGTGCCAGTAGTCCCCAGCGCTCTGGAAACACCATATATTTT CASSPQRSGNTIYF
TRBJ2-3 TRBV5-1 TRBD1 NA TGCGCCAGCAACTTGGAAGGGACAGGGGGAACAGATACGCAGTATTTT CASNLEGTGGTDTQYF
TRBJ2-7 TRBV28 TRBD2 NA TGTGCCAGCAGTTTATGGACTAGCATCTCCTACGAGCAGTACTTC CASSLWTSISYEQYF
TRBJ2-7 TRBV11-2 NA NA TGTGCCAGCAGCGCGCGGCGTGAGCAGTACTTC CASSARREQYF
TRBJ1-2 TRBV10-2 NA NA TGCGCCAGCAGTGAGGGCCAGGGAGGAGGCTACACCTTC CASSEGQGGGYTF
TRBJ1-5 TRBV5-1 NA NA TGCGCCAGCAGCTTGGGAGGAGGTCAGCCCCAGCATTTT CASSLGGGQPQHF
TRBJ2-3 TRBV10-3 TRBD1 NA TGTGCCATCAGTACCCAGGGACAGGGGGTTCCAGATACGCAGTATTTT CAISTQGQGVPDTQYF
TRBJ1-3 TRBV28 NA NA TGTGCCAGCAGTTCGATAAATCCAAACTCTGGAAACACCATATATTTT CASSSINPNSGNTIYF
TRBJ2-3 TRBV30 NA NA TGTGCCTGGAGTGACTCGGGGACCAAAACGCAGTATTTT CAWSDSGTKTQYF
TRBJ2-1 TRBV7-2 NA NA TGTGCCAGCAGCTTAACGGGAGTCGTTGAGCAGTTCTTC CASSLTGVVEQFF
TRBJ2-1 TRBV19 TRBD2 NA TGTGCCAGCGGAGCGGGAGGGCCCTCTGAGCAGTTCTTC CASGAGGPSEQFF
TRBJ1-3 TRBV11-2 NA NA TGTGCCAGCAGCTTAGTGGTACTAAACACCATATATTTT CASSLVVLNTIYF
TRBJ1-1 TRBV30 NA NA TGTGCCTGGAGATTAGATGGGACAGAAGCTTTCTTT CAWRLDGTEAFF
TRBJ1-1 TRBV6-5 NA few TGTGCCAGCACCCTGCGGGACACTGAAGCTTTCTTT CASTLRDTEAFF
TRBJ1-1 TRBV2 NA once TGTGCCAGCATGGGCCAAACGGGGACTGAAGCTTTCTTT CASMGQTGTEAFF
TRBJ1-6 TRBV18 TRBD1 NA TGTGCCAGCTCACCACTACAGGGGAAAGATTCACCCCTCCACTTT CASSPLQGKDSPLHF
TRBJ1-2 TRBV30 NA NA TGTGCCTGGAGTGAGGGCGGTGCTAACTATGGCTACACCTTC CAWSEGGANYGYTF
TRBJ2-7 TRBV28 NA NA TGTGCCAGCAGATCGCATGGGTCACAACCCTACGAGCAGTACTTC CASRSHGSQPYEQYF
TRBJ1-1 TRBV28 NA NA TGTGCCAGCAGTTTCCGGGGCAATGAAGCTTTCTTT CASSFRGNEAFF
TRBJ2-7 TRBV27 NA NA TGTGCCAGCAGTTTCCCGACACGTAGGGGAACCTACGAGCAGTACTTC CASSFPTRRGTYEQYF
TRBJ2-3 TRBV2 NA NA TGTGCCAGCAGCCGCGGGGAACTCACAGATACGCAGTATTTT CASSRGELTDTQYF
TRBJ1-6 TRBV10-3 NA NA TGTGCCATCAGTGAACCGCAGTTTAGTTCACCCCTCCACTTT CAISEPQFSSPLHF
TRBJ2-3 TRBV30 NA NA TGTGCCTGGAGTTCCAGCGGAGGGCGAACAGATACGCAGTATTTT CAWSSSGGRTDTQYF